This TCR beta chain was sequenced for a study of blood T cells in healthy people across ages. Healthy Russian Caucasian donors spanned ages about 6 to 90 years. Germline CDR1 SQVTM, CDR2 ANQGSEA. The CDR3 spans 15 residues. V lost 6 bases to trimming and J lost 1 base; unmatched junction nucleotides: 8. Alongside a J-beta primer mix, a sample-barcoded 5' primer served in a second PCR lasting about 7 to 12 cycles. Per sample, CDR3-containing paired-end reads numbered at least 2.5 million. Each CDR3 protein gets one entry after TCRdb re-called the 5' RACE reads with MiXCR. Here the sample spans under 950,000 distinct CDR3 sequences, 22% being singletons.

Material: blood. This sequence was found in a man aged 65-85 years in good health. V and J are TRBV29-1 and TRBJ2-3, with 9 positions matching TRBD2. The CDR3 protein is CSVGISGSGTDTQYF. In nucleotides, the CDR3 is TGCAGCGTCGGCATTAGCGGGAGCGGCACAGATACGCAGTATTTT.